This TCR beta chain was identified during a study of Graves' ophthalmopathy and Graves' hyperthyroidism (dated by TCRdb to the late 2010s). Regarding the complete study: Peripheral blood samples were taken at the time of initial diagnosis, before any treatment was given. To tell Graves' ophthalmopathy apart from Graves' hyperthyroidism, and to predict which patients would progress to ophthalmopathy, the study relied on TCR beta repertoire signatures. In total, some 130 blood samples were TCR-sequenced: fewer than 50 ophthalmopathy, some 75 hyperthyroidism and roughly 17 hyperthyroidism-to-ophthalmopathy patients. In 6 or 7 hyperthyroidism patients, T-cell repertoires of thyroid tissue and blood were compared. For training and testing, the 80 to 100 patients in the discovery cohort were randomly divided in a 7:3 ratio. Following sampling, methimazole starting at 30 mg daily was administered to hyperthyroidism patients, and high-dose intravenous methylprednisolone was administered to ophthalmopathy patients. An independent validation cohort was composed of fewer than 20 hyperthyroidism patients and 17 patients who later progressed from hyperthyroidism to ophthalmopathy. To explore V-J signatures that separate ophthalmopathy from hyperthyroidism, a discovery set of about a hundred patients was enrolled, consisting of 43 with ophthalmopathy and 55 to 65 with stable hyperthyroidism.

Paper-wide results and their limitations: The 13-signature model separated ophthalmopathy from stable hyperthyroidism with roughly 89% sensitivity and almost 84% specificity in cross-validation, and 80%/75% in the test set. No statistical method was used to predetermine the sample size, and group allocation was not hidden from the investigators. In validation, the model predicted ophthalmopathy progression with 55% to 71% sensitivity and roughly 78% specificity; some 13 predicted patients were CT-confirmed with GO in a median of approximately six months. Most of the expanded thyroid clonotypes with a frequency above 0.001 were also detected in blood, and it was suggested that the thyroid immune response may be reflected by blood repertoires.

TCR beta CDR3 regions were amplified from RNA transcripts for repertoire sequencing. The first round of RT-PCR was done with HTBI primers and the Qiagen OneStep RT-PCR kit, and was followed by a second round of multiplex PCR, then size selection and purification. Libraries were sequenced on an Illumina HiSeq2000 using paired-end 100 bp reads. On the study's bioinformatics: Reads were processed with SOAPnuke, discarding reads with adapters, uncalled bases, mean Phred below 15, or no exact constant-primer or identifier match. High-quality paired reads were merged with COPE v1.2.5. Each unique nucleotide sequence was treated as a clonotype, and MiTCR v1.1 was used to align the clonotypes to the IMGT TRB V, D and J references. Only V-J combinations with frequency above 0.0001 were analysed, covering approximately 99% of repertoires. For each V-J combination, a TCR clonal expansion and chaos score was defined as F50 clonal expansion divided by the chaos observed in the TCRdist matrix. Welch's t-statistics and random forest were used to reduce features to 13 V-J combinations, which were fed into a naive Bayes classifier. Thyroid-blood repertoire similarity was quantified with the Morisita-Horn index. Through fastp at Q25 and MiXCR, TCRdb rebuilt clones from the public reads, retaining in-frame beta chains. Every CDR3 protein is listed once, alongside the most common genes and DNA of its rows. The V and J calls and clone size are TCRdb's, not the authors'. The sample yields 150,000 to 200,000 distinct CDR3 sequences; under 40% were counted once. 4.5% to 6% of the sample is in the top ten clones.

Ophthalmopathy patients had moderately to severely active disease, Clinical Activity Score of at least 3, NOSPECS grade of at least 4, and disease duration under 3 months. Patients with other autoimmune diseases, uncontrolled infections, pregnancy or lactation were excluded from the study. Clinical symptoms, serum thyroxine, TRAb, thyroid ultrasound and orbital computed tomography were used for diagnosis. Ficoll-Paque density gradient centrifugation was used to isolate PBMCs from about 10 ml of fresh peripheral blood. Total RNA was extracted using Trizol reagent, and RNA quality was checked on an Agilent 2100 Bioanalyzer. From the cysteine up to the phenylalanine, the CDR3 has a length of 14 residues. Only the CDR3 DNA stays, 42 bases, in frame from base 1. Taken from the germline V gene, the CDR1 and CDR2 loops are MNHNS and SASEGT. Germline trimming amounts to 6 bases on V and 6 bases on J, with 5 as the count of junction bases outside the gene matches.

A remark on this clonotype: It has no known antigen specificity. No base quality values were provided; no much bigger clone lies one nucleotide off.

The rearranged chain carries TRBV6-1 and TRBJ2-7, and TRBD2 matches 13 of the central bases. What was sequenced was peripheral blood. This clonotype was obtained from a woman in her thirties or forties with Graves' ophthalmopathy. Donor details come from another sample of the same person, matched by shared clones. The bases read TGTGCCAGCAGCTCGGGACTAGCGGGAACCGAGCAGTACTTC. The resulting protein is CASSSGLAGTEQYF.